This T cell receptor beta chain was observed in a study of cytomegalovirus exposure and HLA in healthy donors. Study conclusions and caveats: Subsequent analysis showed first-cohort TCR clusters tending to co-occur in approximately 120 validation repertoires. The majority of TCR sequences were rare, yet some public TCRs appeared in many donors. The study put under 200 TCR beta chains on its list as cytomegalovirus-associated.

The CDR3 extends over 16 amino acids. V lost 4 bases and J 3 bases, leaving 19 bases between the germline ends. In germline, CDR1 is MNHNS, CDR2 SASEGT. About this clone itself: Its antigen is undetermined.

Sequenced by immunoSEQ multiplex PCR; TCRdb stores in-frame clones only, minus some. The sample contains some 290,000 clones, approximately 91% of which appear only once. The chain uses TRBV6-1 and TRBJ2-7; tentatively, D is TRBD1 (6 bases). The TCR sequence derives from a man younger than 40 in good health and CMV-seronegative. Sample: PBMCs. The CDR3 reads CASSVGLSGQNYEQYF. The CDR3 DNA reads as TGTGCCAGCAGTGTTGGTCTTTCAGGACAGAACTACGAGCAGTACTTC.